The sequence of this TCR beta chain was determined in a study of cytomegalovirus exposure and HLA in healthy donors. Whole-study results and caveats: Most TCR beta V segments were productive about 87% or about 30% of the time in an earlier analysis.

Germline V gives CDR1 LNHDA, CDR2 SQIVND (reference sequence). The length of the CDR3 is 13 residues. V was pared by 5 bases and J by 6 bases, with 6 bases of the junction left unmatched. Samples came from healthy bone marrow donors. The PCR employed 60 Vbeta primers together with 13 Jbeta primers. Data came from immunoSEQ multiplex PCR; TCRdb stores just in-frame clones and leaves some out. The sample has about 55,000 clones; roughly 82% are singletons. As concerns this clone: Its antigen is not known.

The clonotype originates from a man aged 25 to 40 in good health and CMV-seronegative. The V and J genes are TRBV19 and TRBJ1-1; 7 positions match TRBD1. Sequenced material: PBMCs. As DNA, the CDR3 is TGTGCCAGTAGTGTACAGGGGTGGCCTGAAGCTTTCTTT. Residues: CASSVQGWPEAFF.